This T cell receptor (beta chain) was documented in a study of blood T cell repertoires in COVID-19. Whole-study context: T cells, B-cell-depleted T cells, or PBMCs provided the cDNA or gDNA that served as material.

Deletions cut 3 bases from V and 6 bases from J, with 18 bases between. The germline gives CDR1 KGHSH, CDR2 LQKENI. There are 16 residues in the CDR3. Original handling: For nucleated cells, counts were estimated from reference gene primer amplification. Profiling relied on immunoSEQ multiplex PCR, and the TCRdb table lists in-frame clones only, not all of them. V and J calls and clone size come straight from that table; D and trimming were deduced from the DNA. The sample records fewer than 250,000 clones, approximately 90% being singletons. This clone was found once. Sequenced material: peripheral blood. The TCR sequence derives from a man in his 70s with acute or convalescent COVID-19. The V and J genes are TRBV18 and TRBJ1-5; D is undetermined. CDR3 in DNA: TGTGCCAGCTCACCGGCGCTTATGGAGGGAAGTCAGCCCCAGCATTTT. This translates into CASSPALMEGSQPQHF.